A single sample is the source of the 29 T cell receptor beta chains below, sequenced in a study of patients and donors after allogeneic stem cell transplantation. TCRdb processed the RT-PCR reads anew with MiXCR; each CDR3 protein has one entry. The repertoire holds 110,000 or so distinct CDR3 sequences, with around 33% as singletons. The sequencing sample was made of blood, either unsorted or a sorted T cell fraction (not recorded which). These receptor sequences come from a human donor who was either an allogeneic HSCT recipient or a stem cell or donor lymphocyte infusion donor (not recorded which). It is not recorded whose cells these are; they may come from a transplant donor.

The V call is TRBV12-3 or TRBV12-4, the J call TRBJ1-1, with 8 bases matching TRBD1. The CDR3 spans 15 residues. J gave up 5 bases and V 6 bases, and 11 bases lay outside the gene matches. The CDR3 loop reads CASSRGGTGTTEAFF. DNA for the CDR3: TGTGCCAGCAGCCGAGGGGGGACAGGCACGACTGAAGCTTTCTTT.

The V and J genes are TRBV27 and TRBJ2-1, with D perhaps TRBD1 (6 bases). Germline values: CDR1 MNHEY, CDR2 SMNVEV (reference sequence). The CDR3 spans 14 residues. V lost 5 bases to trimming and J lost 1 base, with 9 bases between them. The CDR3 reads CASSPQGSYNEQFF. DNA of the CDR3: TGTGCCAGCAGTCCACAGGGTTCCTACAATGAGCAGTTCTTC.

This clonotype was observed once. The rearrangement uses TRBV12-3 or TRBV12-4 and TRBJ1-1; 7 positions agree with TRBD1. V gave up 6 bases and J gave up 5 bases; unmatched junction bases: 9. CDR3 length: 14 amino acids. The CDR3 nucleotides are TGTGCCAGCAGCCGAAGACAGGGCGGAACTGAAGCTTTCTTT. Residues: CASSRRQGGTEAFF.

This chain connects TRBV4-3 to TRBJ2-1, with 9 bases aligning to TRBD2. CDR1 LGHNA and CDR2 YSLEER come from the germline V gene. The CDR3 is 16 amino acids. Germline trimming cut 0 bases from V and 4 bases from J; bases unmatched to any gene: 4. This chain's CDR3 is CASSQERLAGYNEQFF. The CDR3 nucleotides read TGCGCCAGCAGCCAAGAAAGGCTAGCGGGGTACAATGAGCAGTTCTTC.

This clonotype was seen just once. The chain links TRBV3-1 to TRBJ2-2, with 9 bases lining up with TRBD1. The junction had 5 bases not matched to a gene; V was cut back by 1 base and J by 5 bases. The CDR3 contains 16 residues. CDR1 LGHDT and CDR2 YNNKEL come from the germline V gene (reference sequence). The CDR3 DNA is TGTGCCAGCAGCCAAGGGACAGGGGCGAGGACCGGGGAGCTGTTTTTT. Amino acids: CASSQGTGARTGELFF.

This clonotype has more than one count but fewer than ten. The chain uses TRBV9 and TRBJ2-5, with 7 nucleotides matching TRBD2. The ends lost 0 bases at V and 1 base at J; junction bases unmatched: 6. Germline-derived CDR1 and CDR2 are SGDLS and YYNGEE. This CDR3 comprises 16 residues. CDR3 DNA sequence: TGTGCCAGCAGCGTAGGGTCGATAGCGGGCCAAGAGACCCAGTACTTC. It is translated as CASSVGSIAGQETQYF.

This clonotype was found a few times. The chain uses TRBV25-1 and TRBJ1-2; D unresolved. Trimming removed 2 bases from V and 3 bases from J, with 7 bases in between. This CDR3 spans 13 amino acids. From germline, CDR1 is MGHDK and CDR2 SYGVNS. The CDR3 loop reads CASSEGRHYGYTF. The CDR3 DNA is TGTGCCAGCAGTGAAGGACGTCACTATGGCTACACCTTC.

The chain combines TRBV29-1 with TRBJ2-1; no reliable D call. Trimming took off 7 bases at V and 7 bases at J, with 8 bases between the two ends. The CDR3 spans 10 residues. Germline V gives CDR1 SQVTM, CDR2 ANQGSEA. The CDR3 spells CSGGPNEQFF. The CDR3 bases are TGCAGCGGTGGACCTAATGAGCAGTTCTTC.

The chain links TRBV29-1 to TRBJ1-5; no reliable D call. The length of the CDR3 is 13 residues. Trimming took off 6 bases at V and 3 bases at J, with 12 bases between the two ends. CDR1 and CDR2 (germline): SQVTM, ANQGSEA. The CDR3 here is CSVLWAANQPQHF. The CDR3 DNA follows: TGCAGCGTCCTCTGGGCGGCCAATCAGCCCCAGCATTTT.

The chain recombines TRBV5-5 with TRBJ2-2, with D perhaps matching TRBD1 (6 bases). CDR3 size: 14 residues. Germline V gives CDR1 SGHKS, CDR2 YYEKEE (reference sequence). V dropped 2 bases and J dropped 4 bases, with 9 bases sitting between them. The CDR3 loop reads CASSFQGTTGELFF. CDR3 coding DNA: TGTGCCAGCAGCTTCCAGGGGACCACCGGGGAGCTGTTTTTT.

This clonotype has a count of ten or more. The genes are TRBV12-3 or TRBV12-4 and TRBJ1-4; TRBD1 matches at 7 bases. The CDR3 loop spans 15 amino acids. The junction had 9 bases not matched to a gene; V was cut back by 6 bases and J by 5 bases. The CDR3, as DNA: TGTGCCAGCAGAGGAGACAGGGTCGGGAATGAAAAACTGTTTTTT. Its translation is CASRGDRVGNEKLFF.

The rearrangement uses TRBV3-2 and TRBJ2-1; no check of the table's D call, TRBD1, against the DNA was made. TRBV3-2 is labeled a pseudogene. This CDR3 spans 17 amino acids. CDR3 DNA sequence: TGTGCCAGCAGCCAAACCTGGGACACCTGCTCCTACAATGAGCAGTTCTTC. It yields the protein CASSQTWDTCSYNEQFF.

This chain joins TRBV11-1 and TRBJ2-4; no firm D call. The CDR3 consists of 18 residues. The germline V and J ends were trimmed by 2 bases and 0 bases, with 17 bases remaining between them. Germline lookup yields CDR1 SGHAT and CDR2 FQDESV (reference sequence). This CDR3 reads CASSLLGTADLAKNIQYF. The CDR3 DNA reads TGTGCCAGCAGCTTATTGGGAACAGCTGATCTAGCCAAAAACATTCAGTACTTC.

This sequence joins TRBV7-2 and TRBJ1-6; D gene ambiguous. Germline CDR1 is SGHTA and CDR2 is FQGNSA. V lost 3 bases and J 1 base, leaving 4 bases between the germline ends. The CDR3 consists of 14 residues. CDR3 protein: CASSLSSYNSPLHF. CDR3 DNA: TGTGCCAGCAGCTTGAGTTCCTATAATTCACCCCTCCACTTT.

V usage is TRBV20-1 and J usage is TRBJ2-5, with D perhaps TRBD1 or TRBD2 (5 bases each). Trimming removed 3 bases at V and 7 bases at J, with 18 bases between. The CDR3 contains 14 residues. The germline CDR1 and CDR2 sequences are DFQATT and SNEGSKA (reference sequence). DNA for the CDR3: TGCAGTGCTAGGGCCCGGGGCCCGGCATGGACCCAGTACTTC. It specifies CSARARGPAWTQYF.

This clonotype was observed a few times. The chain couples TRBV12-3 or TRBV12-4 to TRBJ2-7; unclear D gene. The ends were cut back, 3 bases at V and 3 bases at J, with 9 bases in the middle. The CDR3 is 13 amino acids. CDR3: CASSFRRSYEQYF. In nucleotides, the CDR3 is TGTGCCAGCAGTTTCCGAAGGAGCTACGAGCAGTACTTC.

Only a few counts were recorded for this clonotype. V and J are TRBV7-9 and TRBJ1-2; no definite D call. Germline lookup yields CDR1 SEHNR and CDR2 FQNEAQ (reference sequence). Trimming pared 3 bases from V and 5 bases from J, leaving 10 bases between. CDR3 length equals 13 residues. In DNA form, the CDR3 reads TGTGCCAGCAGCTTGACCGCGGGGTATGGCTACACCTTC. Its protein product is CASSLTAGYGYTF.

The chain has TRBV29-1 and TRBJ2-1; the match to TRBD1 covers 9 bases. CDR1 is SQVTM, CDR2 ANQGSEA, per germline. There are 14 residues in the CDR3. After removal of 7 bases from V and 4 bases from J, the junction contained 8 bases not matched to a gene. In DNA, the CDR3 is TGCAGCGGCGCCGGGACAGGGAAATACAATGAGCAGTTCTTC. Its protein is CSGAGTGKYNEQFF.

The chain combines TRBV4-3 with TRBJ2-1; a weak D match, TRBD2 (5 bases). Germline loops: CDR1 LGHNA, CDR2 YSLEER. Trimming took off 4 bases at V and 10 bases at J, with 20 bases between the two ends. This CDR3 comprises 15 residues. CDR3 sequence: CASSRKGVMKEEQFF. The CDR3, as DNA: TGCGCCAGCAGCCGGAAGGGAGTGATGAAGGAAGAGCAGTTCTTC.

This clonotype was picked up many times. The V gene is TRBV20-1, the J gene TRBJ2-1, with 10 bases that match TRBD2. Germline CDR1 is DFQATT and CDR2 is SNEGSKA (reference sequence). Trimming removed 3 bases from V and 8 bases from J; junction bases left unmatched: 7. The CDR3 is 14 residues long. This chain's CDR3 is CSASPSGSIYEQFF. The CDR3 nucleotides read TGCAGTGCTAGCCCTAGCGGGAGTATCTATGAGCAGTTCTTC.

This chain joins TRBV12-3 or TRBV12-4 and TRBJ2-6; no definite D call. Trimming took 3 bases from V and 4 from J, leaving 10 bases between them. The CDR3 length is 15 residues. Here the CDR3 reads CASSFFDRGANVLTF. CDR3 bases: TGTGCCAGCAGTTTTTTCGATAGAGGGGCCAACGTCCTGACTTTC.

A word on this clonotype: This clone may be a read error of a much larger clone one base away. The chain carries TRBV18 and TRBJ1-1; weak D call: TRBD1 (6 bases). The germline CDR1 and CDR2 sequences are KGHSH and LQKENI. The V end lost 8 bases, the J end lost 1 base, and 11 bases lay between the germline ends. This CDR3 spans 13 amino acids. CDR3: CASTQQGNTEAFF. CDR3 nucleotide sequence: TGTGCCAGCACCCAACAGGGGAACACTGAAGCTTTCTTT.

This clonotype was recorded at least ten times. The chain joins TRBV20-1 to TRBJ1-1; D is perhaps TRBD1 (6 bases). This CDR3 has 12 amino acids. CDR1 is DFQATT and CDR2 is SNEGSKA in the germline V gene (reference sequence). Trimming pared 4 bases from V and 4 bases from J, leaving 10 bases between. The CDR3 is CSATDRPTEAFF. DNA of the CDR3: TGCAGTGCTACTGACAGGCCCACTGAAGCTTTCTTT.

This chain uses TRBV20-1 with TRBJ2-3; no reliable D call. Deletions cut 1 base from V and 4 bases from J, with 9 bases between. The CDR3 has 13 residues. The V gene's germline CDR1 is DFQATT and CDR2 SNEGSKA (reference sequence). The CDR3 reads CSARVGNADTQYF. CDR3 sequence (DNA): TGCAGTGCTAGAGTGGGCAACGCAGATACGCAGTATTTT.

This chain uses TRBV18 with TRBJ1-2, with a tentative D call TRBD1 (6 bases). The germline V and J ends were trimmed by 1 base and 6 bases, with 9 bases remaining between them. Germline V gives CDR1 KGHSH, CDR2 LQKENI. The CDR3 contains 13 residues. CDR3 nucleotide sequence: TGTGCCAGCTCACCACAGACAGGAGATGGCTACACCTTC. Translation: CASSPQTGDGYTF.

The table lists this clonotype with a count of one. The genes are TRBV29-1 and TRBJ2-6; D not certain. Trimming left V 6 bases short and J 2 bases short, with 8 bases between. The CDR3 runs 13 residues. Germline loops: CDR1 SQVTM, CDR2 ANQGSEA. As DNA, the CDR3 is TGCAGCGTGTTTAGAGCTGGGGCCAACGTCCTGACTTTC. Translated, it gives CSVFRAGANVLTF.

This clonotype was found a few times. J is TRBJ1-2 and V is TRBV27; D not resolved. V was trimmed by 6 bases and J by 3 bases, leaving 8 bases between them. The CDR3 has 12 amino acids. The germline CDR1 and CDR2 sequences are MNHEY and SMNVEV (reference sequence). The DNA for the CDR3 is TGTGCCAGCAGAAAAGGGCACTATGGCTACACCTTC. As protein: CASRKGHYGYTF.

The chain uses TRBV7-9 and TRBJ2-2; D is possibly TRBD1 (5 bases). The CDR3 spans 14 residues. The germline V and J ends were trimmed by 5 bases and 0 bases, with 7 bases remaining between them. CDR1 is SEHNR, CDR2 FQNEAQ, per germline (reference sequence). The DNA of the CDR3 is TGTGCCAGCAGCCCGACAGCGAACACCGGGGAGCTGTTTTTT. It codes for CASSPTANTGELFF.

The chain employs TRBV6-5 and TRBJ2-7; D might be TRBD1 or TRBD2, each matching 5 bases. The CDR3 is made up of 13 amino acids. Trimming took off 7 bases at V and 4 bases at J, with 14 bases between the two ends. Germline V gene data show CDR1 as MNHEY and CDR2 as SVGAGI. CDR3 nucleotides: TGTGCCAGCAAGACGGGGACGGCTTACGAGCAGTACTTC. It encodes CASKTGTAYEQYF.